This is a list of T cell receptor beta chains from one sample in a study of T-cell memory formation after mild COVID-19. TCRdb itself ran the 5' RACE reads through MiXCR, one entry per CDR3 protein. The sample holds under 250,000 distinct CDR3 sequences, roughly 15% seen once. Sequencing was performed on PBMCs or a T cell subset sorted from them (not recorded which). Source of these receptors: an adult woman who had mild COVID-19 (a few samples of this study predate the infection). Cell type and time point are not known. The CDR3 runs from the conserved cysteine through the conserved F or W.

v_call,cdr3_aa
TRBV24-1,CATSEELNYGYTF
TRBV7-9,CASSRTGLTNEKLFF
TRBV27,CASSPGQWSTDTQYF
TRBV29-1,CSVATGSDYGYTF
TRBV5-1,CASSLAIVGMGTGELFF
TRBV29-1,CSVEYRRQSNYGYTF
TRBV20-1,CSASSGGQETQYF
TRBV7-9,CASSFLLGGQNSPLHF
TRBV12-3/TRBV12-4,CASSLPGLAREQFF
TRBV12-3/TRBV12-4,CASSLTGGHNEQFF
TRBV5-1,CASSFDRGEIYGYTF
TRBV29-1,CSVDPQTPGQQGGADTQYF
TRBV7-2,CASSSGLAGTQETQYF
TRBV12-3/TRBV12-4,CASSSAGGQPQHF
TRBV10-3,CAIRETSAGTGELFF
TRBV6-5,CASRLLVDFPSGYTF
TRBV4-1,CASSQDGYGRGYNEQFF